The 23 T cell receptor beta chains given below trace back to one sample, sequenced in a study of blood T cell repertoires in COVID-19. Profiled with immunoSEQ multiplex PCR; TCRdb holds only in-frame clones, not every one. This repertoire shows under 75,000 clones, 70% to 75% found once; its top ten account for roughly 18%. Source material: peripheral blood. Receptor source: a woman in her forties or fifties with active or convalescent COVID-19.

The CDR3 bases are TGTGCCAGCAGCTTAGTTTTCGATGAGCAGTTCTTC. Its protein product is CASSLVFDEQFF. The rearrangement joins TRBV11-2 to TRBJ2-1; no clear D. The CDR3 is made up of 12 amino acids. V was pared by 1 base and J by 8 bases, with 6 bases between. In germline, CDR1 is SGHAT, CDR2 FQNNGV.

CDR3 amino acids: CASSPGSGRAADTQYF. The CDR3 DNA sequence: TGTGCCAGCAGCCCGGGCAGCGGGAGGGCGGCAGATACGCAGTATTTT. The chain recombines TRBV9 with TRBJ2-3, with 10 nucleotides matching TRBD2. Germline V gene data show CDR1 as SGDLS and CDR2 as YYNGEE. V trimming: 4 bases; J trimming: 4 bases; junction bases outside the gene matches: 9. The CDR3 contains 16 residues.

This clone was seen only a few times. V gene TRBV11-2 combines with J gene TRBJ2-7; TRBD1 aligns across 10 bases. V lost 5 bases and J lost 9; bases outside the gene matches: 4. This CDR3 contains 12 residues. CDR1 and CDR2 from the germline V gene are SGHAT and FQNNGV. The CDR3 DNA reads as TGTGCCAGCAGCGCCGGGGACAGGGGGCAGTACTTC. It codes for CASSAGDRGQYF.

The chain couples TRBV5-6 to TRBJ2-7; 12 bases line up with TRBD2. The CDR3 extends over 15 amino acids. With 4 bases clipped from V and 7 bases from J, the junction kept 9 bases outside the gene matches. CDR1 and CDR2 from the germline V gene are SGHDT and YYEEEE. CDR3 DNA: TGTGCCAGCAGCATGACTAGCGGGGGAGTGTGGGAGCAGTACTTC. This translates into CASSMTSGGVWEQYF.

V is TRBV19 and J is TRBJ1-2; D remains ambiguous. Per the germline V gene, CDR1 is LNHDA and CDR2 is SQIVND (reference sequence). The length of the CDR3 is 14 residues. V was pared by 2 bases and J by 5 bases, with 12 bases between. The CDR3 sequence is CASSILAGGYGYTF. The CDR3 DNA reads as TGTGCCAGTAGTATACTGGCCGGAGGATATGGCTACACCTTC.

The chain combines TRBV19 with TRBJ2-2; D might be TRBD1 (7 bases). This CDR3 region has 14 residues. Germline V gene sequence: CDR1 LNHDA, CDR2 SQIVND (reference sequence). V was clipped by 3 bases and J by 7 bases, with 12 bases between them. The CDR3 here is CASSIGGGYGELFF. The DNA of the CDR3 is TGTGCCAGTAGTATTGGAGGGGGCTACGGGGAGCTGTTTTTT. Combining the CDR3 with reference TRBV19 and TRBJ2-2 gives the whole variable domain DGGITQSPKYLFRKEGQNVTLSCEQNLNHDAMYWYRQDPGQGLRLIYYSQIVNDFQKGDIAEGYSVSREKKESFPLTVTSAQKNPTAFYLCASSIGGGYGELFFGEGSRLTVL.

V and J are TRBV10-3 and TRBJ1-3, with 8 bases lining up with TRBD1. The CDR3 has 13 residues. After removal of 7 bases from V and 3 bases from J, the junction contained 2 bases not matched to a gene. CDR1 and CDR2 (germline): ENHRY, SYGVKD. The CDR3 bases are TGTGCCATCACACAGGGGGTTGGAAACACCATATATTTT. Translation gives CAITQGVGNTIYF.

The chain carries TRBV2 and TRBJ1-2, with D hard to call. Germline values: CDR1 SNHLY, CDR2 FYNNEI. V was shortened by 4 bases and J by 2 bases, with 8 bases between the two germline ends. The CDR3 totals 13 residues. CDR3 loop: CASSVEQNYGYTF. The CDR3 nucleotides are TGTGCCAGCAGTGTTGAACAAAACTATGGCTACACCTTC.

This CDR3 reads CASSELEGLGTDTQYF. CDR3 in DNA: TGTGCCAGCAGTGAACTTGAGGGTTTGGGCACAGATACGCAGTATTTT. The V gene is TRBV2, the J gene TRBJ2-3; D perhaps matches TRBD2 (5 bases). V shed 2 bases and J shed 1 base, with 13 bases lying between them. The germline V gene has CDR1 SNHLY and CDR2 FYNNEI. This CDR3 comprises 16 residues.

The CDR3 bases are TGTGCCAGCAGGGAGCTCCTCCATCCAGGACAGGGACACTATGGCTACACCTTC. This gives the protein CASRELLHPGQGHYGYTF. The gene calls are TRBV27 and TRBJ1-2, with 8 positions matching TRBD1. Germline V gene lookup returns CDR1 MNHEY and CDR2 SMNVEV (reference sequence). Trimming at V came to 6 bases and at J to 3 bases, leaving 18 bases not matched to a gene. The CDR3 runs 18 residues.

DNA of the CDR3: TGTGCCAGCACCCTCGACAGGAACCACGAGCAGTACTTC. Its translation is CASTLDRNHEQYF. The chain carries TRBV12-3 or TRBV12-4 and TRBJ2-7; TRBD1 might be the D (6 bases). This CDR3 comprises 13 residues. V dropped 7 bases and J dropped 5 bases, with 15 bases sitting between them.

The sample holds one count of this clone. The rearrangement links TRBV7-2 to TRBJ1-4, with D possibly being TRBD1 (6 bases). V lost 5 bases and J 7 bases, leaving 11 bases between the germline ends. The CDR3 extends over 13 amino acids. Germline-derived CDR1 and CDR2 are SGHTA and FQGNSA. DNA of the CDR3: TGTGCCAGCAGCAGATCGGACAGTGAAAAACTGTTTTTT. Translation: CASSRSDSEKLFF.

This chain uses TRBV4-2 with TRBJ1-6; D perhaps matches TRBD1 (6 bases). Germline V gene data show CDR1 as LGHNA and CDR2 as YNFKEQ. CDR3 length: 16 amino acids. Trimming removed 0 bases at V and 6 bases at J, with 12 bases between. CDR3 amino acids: CASSQDDTGTNSPLHF. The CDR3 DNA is TGTGCCAGCAGCCAAGACGACACAGGGACTAATTCACCCCTCCACTTT.

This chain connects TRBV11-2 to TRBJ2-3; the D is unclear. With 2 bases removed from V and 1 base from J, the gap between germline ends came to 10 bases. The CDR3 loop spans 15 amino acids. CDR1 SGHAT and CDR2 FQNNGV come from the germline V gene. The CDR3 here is CASSLTGFGTDTQYF. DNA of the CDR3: TGTGCCAGCAGCTTAACCGGGTTCGGCACAGATACGCAGTATTTT.

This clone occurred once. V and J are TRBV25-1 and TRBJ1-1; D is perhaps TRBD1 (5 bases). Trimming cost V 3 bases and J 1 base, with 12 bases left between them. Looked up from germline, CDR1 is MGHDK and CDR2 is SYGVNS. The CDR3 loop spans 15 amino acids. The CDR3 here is CASSDVRVPNTEAFF. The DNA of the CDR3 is TGTGCCAGCAGTGATGTCAGGGTACCGAACACTGAAGCTTTCTTT.

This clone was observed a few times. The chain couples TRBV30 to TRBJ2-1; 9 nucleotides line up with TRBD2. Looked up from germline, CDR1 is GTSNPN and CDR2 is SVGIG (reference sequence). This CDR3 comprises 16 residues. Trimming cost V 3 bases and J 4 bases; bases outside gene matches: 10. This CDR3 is CAWSDFLAGPYNEQFF. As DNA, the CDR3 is TGTGCCTGGAGCGATTTTCTAGCGGGGCCGTACAATGAGCAGTTCTTC.

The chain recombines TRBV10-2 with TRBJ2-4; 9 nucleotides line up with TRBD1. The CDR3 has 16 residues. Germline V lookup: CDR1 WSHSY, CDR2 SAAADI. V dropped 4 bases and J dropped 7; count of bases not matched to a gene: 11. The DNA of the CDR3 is TGCGCCAGCAGTGCTCTGGGGGGACAGGGTGGCAACATTCAGTACTTC. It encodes CASSALGGQGGNIQYF.

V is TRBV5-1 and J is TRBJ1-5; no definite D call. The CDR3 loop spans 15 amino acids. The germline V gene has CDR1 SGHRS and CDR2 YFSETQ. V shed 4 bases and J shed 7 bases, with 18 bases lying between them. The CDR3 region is CASSPGEGSGQPQHF. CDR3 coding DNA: TGCGCCAGCAGCCCGGGCGAAGGTAGCGGCCAGCCCCAGCATTTT.

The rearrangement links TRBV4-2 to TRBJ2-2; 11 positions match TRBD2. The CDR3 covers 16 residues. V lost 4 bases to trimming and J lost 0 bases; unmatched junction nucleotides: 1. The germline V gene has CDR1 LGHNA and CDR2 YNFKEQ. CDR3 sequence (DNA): TGTGCCAGCAGCCCGGGACTAGCGGCGAACACCGGGGAGCTGTTTTTT. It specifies CASSPGLAANTGELFF.

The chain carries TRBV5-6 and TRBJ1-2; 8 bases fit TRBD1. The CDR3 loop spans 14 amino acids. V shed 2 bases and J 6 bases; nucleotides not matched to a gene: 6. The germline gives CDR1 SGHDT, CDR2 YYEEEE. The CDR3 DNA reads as TGTGCCAGCAGCTTTTCGGACAGGGCGGATGGCTACACCTTC. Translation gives CASSFSDRADGYTF.

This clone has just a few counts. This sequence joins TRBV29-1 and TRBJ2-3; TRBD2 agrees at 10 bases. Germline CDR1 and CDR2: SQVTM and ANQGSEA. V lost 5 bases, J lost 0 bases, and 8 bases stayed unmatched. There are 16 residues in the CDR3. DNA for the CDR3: TGCAGCGTTCCCTCTAGCGGGAGAGCTAGCACAGATACGCAGTATTTT. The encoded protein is CSVPSSGRASTDTQYF.

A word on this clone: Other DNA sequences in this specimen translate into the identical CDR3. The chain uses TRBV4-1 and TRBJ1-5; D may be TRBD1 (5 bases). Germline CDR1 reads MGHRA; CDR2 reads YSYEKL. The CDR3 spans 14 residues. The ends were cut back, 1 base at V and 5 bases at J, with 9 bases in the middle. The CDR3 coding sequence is TGCGCCAGCAGCCAAGCCCAGGGCGATCAGCCCCAGCATTTT. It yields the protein CASSQAQGDQPQHF.

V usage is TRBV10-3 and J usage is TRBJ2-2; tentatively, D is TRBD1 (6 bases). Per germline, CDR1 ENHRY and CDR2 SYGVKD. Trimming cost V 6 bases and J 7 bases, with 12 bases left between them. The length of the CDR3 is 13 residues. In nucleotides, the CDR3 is TGTGCCATCAGAACACAGGGTATCGGGGAGCTGTTTTTT. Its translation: CAIRTQGIGELFF.